The 25 T cell receptor beta chains below come from one sample, sequenced in a study of cytomegalovirus exposure and HLA in healthy donors. The study ran its PCR with 60 Vbeta and 13 Jbeta primers. The table came from immunoSEQ multiplex PCR; TCRdb's copy has only in-frame clones and leaves some out. The sample consists of approximately 150,000 clones, around four fifths of them appearing once. Sequenced sample: PBMCs. The receptors originated from a boy aged 2 to 10 in good health and CMV-seronegative.

This clone has more than one count but fewer than ten. This chain joins TRBV4-2 and TRBJ2-7, with D maybe TRBD1 (5 bases). V was shortened by 3 bases and J by 3 bases, with 12 bases between the two germline ends. This CDR3 is 14 amino acids long. Germline CDR1 reads LGHNA; CDR2 reads YNFKEQ. The CDR3 here is CASSQAQQDYEQYF. In DNA form, the CDR3 reads TGTGCCAGCAGCCAGGCCCAACAGGACTACGAGCAGTACTTC.

This chain links TRBV28 with TRBJ2-3; 7 bases are shared with TRBD2. V shed 5 bases, J shed 3 bases, and the junction held 8 bases outside the gene matches. CDR1 MDHEN and CDR2 SYDVKM come from the germline V gene. The CDR3 runs 15 residues. As DNA, the CDR3 is TGTGCCAGCAGTCCGACTAGCTCCCGGACAGATACGCAGTATTTT. Its translation: CASSPTSSRTDTQYF. Combining the CDR3 with reference TRBV28 and TRBJ2-3 gives the whole variable domain DVKVTQSSRYLVKRTGEKVFLECVQDMDHENMFWYRQDPGLGLRLIYFSYDVKMKEKGDIPEGYSVSREKKERFSLILESASTNQTSMYLCASSPTSSRTDTQYFGPGTRLTVL.

This clone was picked up one time. The chain uses TRBV27 and TRBJ2-1; 11 positions match TRBD2. V shed 5 bases, J shed 8 bases, and the junction held 14 bases outside the gene matches. The V gene's germline CDR1 is MNHEY and CDR2 SMNVEV (reference sequence). The CDR3 spans 17 residues. CDR3 loop: CASSPTRGSGGGDEQFF. For the CDR3, the DNA is TGTGCCAGCAGTCCTACCCGAGGTAGCGGGGGGGGCGATGAGCAGTTCTTC.

This CDR3 is CASSLDGGSNPYEQYF. The CDR3, as DNA: TGTGCCAGCAGTTTAGATGGAGGAAGTAATCCTTACGAGCAGTACTTC. The chain joins TRBV27 to TRBJ2-7, with D possibly matching TRBD2 (5 bases). Germline values: CDR1 MNHEY, CDR2 SMNVEV (reference sequence). The CDR3 sequence is 16 residues long. Trimming stripped 2 bases from V and 4 bases from J, with 18 bases between.

This clone was recorded a few times. The V and J genes are TRBV21-1 and TRBJ1-4; the DNA was not compared with TRBD1, the D call given in the table. TRBV21-1 is marked as a pseudogene. The CDR3 loop spans 18 amino acids. The CDR3 reads CASSEGAGLRVQNEKLFF. The CDR3 DNA is TGTGCCAGCAGCGAGGGGGCAGGGCTGAGGGTCCAAAATGAAAAACTGTTTTTT.

The count of this clone is one. The gene calls are TRBV2 and TRBJ1-1; TRBD1 matches 10 bases. Unmatched junction bases numbered 18, after V lost 7 bases and J lost 1 base. The length of the CDR3 is 19 residues. The germline V gene encodes CDR1 SNHLY and CDR2 FYNNEI. The CDR3 nucleotides are TGTGCCAGCACCACACAAAAAGGGACAGGGGTTCAGGGGAACACTGAAGCTTTCTTT. This codes for CASTTQKGTGVQGNTEAFF.

CDR3 residues: CASSQDMAGNTIYF. In DNA form, the CDR3 reads TGCGCCAGCAGCCAAGACATGGCCGGAAACACCATATATTTT. The V call is TRBV4-3, the J call TRBJ1-3, with D unclear. This CDR3 has 14 amino acids. Germline V gene lookup returns CDR1 LGHNA and CDR2 YSLEER. V lost 0 bases and J lost 4, with 7 bases in between.

The chain has TRBV7-9 and TRBJ1-5; maybe TRBD1 (5 bases). The CDR3 spans 13 residues. Trimming cost V 1 base and J 5 bases, with 6 bases left between them. The germline gives CDR1 SEHNR, CDR2 FQNEAQ (reference sequence). The CDR3 protein is CASSLEGYQPQHF. CDR3 DNA: TGTGCCAGCAGCTTAGAGGGGTATCAGCCCCAGCATTTT.

V and J are TRBV18 and TRBJ2-3; 10 nucleotides line up with TRBD2. CDR1 is KGHSH, CDR2 LQKENI, per germline. This CDR3 is built from 13 residues. The junction had 5 bases not matched to a gene; V was cut back by 0 bases and J by 14 bases. CDR3 DNA sequence: TGTGCCAGCTCACCACCCACTAGCGGGGCAACGTATTTT. Amino acid sequence: CASSPPTSGATYF.

This clone was counted once. The chain couples TRBV6-5 to TRBJ1-5, with D unresolved. The CDR3 covers 14 residues. The germline V gene has CDR1 MNHEY and CDR2 SVGAGI. V was pared by 5 bases and J by 1 base, with 9 bases between. The CDR3 here is CASSLMSSNQPQHF. As DNA, the CDR3 is TGTGCCAGCAGTCTGATGAGCAGCAATCAGCCCCAGCATTTT.

V gene TRBV6-5 combines with J gene TRBJ1-2; D not certain. Germline CDR1 and CDR2: MNHEY and SVGAGI. The CDR3 covers 12 residues. Trimming left V 6 bases short and J 8 bases short, with 13 bases between. CDR3: CASSLGLGGYTF. The CDR3 DNA follows: TGTGCCAGCAGCCTTGGGTTGGGCGGCTACACCTTC.

On this clone itself: This may be a read error: a much more frequent sequence differs by one nucleotide. The chain recombines TRBV7-9 with TRBJ2-5, with 7 bases identical to TRBD1. Germline values: CDR1 SEHNR, CDR2 FQNEAQ (reference sequence). There are 16 residues in the CDR3. The CDR3 protein is CSSSQTGTRGQETQYF. CDR3 nucleotide sequence: TGTTCCAGCAGCCAAACTGGGACCAGGGGGCAAGAGACCCAGTACTTC. Full variable domain (outside the CDR3, taken from reference TRBV7-9 and TRBJ2-5): DTGVSQNPRHKITKRGQNVTFRCDPISEHNRLYWYRQTLGQGPEFLTYFQNEAQLEKSRLLSDRFSAERPKGSFSTLEIQRTEQGDSAMYLCSSSQTGTRGQETQYFGPGTRLLVL.

J is TRBJ2-1 and V is TRBV6-1, with 8 nucleotides matching TRBD2. This CDR3 is built from 14 residues. With V trimmed by 9 bases and J by 4 bases, 8 bases remained unmatched. Germline V gene data show CDR1 as MNHNS and CDR2 as SASEGT. CDR3 protein: CASRGGRGYNEQFF. The CDR3, as DNA: TGTGCCAGTCGGGGGGGAAGGGGTTACAATGAGCAGTTCTTC.

This clone was recorded only once. The gene calls are TRBV5-6 and TRBJ2-1, with 7 positions matching TRBD1. V trimming: 5 bases; J trimming: 0 bases; junction bases outside the gene matches: 5. CDR1 and CDR2 (germline): SGHDT, YYEEEE. The CDR3 length is 15 residues. CDR3 DNA sequence: TGTGCCAGCAGGCTCAGGGGGAGCTCCTACAATGAGCAGTTCTTC. Its protein is CASRLRGSSYNEQFF.

This rearrangement joins TRBV4-2 to TRBJ2-1; 9 bases are shared with TRBD2. CDR1 LGHNA and CDR2 YNFKEQ come from the germline V gene. Trimming removed 1 base from V and 4 bases from J; junction bases left unmatched: 8. The CDR3 is made up of 17 amino acids. For the CDR3, the DNA is TGTGCCAGCAGCCAAGGGGCTGACAGCGGGAGGTACAATGAGCAGTTCTTC. Translated, it gives CASSQGADSGRYNEQFF.

The rearrangement links TRBV10-1 to TRBJ2-3, with D tentatively TRBD2 (5 bases). This CDR3 contains 14 residues. CDR1 and CDR2 from the germline V gene are WNHNN and SYGVQD (reference sequence). The V gene lost 2 bases and the J gene lost 4 bases, with 10 bases spanning the gap. The CDR3 DNA follows: TGCGCCAGCAGTGAGGGACTTAGGGCAGATACGCAGTATTTT. This translates into CASSEGLRADTQYF.

This clone was observed a single time. One end of the junction does not line up with germline, which may come from a read error. The rearrangement links TRBV7-9 to TRBJ1-1, with D perhaps TRBD1 (6 bases). The CDR3 runs 19 residues. Germline lookup yields CDR1 SEHNR and CDR2 FQNEAQ (reference sequence). Here the CDR3 reads CSSSRRPIQGPIMNTEAFF. CDR3 nucleotide sequence: TGTTCCAGCAGCCGACGACCTATACAGGGCCCAATCATGAACACTGAAGCTTTCTTT.

The chain couples TRBV10-2 to TRBJ1-1; D not certain. This CDR3 has 14 residues. CDR1 and CDR2 from the germline V gene are WSHSY and SAAADI. Trimming left V 2 bases short and J 1 base short, with 8 bases between. CDR3 DNA sequence: TGCGCCAGCAGTGAGGGGCGGGGGAACACTGAAGCTTTCTTT. Protein product: CASSEGRGNTEAFF.

The rearrangement links TRBV9 to TRBJ2-1; a weak D match, TRBD2 (6 bases). Trimming shortened V by 2 bases and J by 2 bases, and 23 bases separated the two germline ends. The germline V gene encodes CDR1 SGDLS and CDR2 YYNGEE. This CDR3 comprises 19 residues. The CDR3 region is CASSVLGGVGPNPYNEQFF. The CDR3 nucleotides read TGTGCCAGCAGCGTCTTGGGCGGGGTTGGTCCGAACCCCTACAATGAGCAGTTCTTC.

This sequence joins TRBV27 and TRBJ2-5; D not certain. This CDR3 has 13 residues. V lost 3 bases and J 5 bases, leaving 10 bases between the germline ends. The V gene's germline CDR1 is MNHEY and CDR2 SMNVEV (reference sequence). The CDR3 coding sequence is TGTGCCAGCAGTTTGTCCCGGTGGGAGACCCAGTACTTC. The encoded protein is CASSLSRWETQYF.

The chain's CDR3 is CASSTSGGREFSDEQFF. The CDR3 DNA sequence: TGTGCCAGCAGTACCTCCGGCGGGCGGGAGTTTTCAGATGAGCAGTTCTTC. The chain is built from TRBV27 and TRBJ2-1, with TRBD2 matching over 7 bases. The V and J ends lost 5 bases and 8 bases, in that order; junction bases with no gene match: 18. The CDR3 runs to 17 residues. Per germline, CDR1 MNHEY and CDR2 SMNVEV (reference sequence).

The rearrangement uses TRBV27 and TRBJ2-7; possibly TRBD2 for D (5 bases). The germline V gene encodes CDR1 MNHEY and CDR2 SMNVEV (reference sequence). This CDR3 is built from 13 residues. V lost 3 bases and J lost 6, with 12 bases in between. CDR3 protein: CASSLRGFGEQYF. CDR3 nucleotides: TGTGCCAGCAGTTTGAGAGGGTTCGGCGAGCAGTACTTC.

The chain has TRBV6-6 and TRBJ1-5; 7 bases are shared with TRBD1. The J segment lost 6 bases and the V segment lost 6 bases, leaving 8 bases of the junction unmatched. Germline V gives CDR1 MNHNY, CDR2 SVGAGI (reference sequence). This CDR3 comprises 14 residues. CDR3 region: CASRIRQGSQPQHF. In DNA, the CDR3 is TGTGCCAGCAGAATAAGACAGGGTAGTCAGCCCCAGCATTTT.

The rearrangement uses TRBV11-1 and TRBJ1-4; D not resolved. This CDR3 region has 14 residues. V was cut by 4 bases and J by 0 bases, with 6 bases left in between. Germline V CDR1 and CDR2: SGHAT, FQDESV (reference sequence). The CDR3 DNA sequence: TGTGCCAGCAGCTCGGGGACAACTAATGAAAAACTGTTTTTT. It is translated as CASSSGTTNEKLFF.

V usage is TRBV27 and J usage is TRBJ2-1; D gene unclear. V lost 4 bases and J 10 bases, leaving 14 bases between the germline ends. The CDR3 consists of 13 residues. The V gene's germline CDR1 is MNHEY and CDR2 SMNVEV (reference sequence). The DNA for the CDR3 is TGTGCCAGCAGTTCCGGCCAGGCGAGCGAGCAGTTCTTC. This encodes CASSSGQASEQFF.